The 11 T cell receptor beta chains reported below all come from one sample, sequenced in a study of PD-1 blockade in classical Hodgkin lymphoma. Autologous stem cell transplantation was followed by relapse in every patient, and brentuximab vedotin exposure varied. Some clones are missing from TCRdb's copy, which holds only in-frame ones; the method was immunoSEQ multiplex PCR. The sample gives tens of thousands of clones, around 90% of which show up once; 7.5% to 10% is in the top ten. Sequencing was performed on peripheral blood mononuclear cells (PBMCs), taken at baseline. The receptor source for this set is a human donor with classical Hodgkin lymphoma.

The chain employs TRBV10-3 and TRBJ2-6, with 7 nucleotides matching TRBD1. The CDR3 has 14 residues. The germline V gene has CDR1 ENHRY and CDR2 SYGVKD. The J segment lost 2 bases and the V segment lost 8 bases, leaving 3 bases of the junction unmatched. The CDR3 spells CAIQQGPGANVLTF. The CDR3 region has the DNA TGTGCCATCCAACAGGGGCCTGGGGCCAACGTCCTGACTTTC.

CDR3 sequence (DNA): TGTGCCAGCAGCTCCAAGGGACTAGCGGGTTCTAATGAGCAGTTCTTC. Its translation is CASSSKGLAGSNEQFF. The chain employs TRBV7-8 and TRBJ2-1; the match to TRBD2 covers 12 bases. CDR1 is SGHVS, CDR2 FQNEAQ, per germline. CDR3 size: 16 residues. V trimming: 4 bases; J trimming: 7 bases; junction bases outside the gene matches: 8.

The rearrangement joins TRBV10-3 to TRBJ2-5; 9 nucleotides agree with TRBD2. Unmatched junction bases numbered 6, after V lost 6 bases and J lost 4 bases. Germline CDR1 and CDR2: ENHRY and SYGVKD. The CDR3 contains 14 residues. CDR3 sequence reads: CAIRGREGPETQYF. CDR3 in DNA: TGTGCCATCAGGGGGCGGGAGGGCCCAGAGACCCAGTACTTC.

CDR3 coding DNA: TGCGCCAGCAGACCGGGACAGGACACAGATACGCAGTATTTT. Encoded protein: CASRPGQDTDTQYF. V gene TRBV5-1 combines with J gene TRBJ2-3; 8 bases agree with TRBD1. CDR1 is SGHRS, CDR2 YFSETQ, per germline. CDR3 length: 14 residues. The V segment lost 5 bases and the J segment 2 bases; nucleotides outside the gene matches: 4.

This rearrangement joins TRBV2 to TRBJ2-2; 7 positions agree with TRBD1. CDR3 size: 13 residues. Germline CDR1 reads SNHLY; CDR2 reads FYNNEI. J lost 5 bases, V lost 6 bases, and 3 bases had no gene match. CDR3 in amino acids: CASRRGLTGELFF. As DNA, the CDR3 is TGTGCCAGCAGAAGGGGGCTTACCGGGGAGCTGTTTTTT.

The genes are TRBV28 and TRBJ2-2; the match to TRBD1 covers 8 bases. From germline, CDR1 is MDHEN and CDR2 SYDVKM. J lost 1 base, V lost 5 bases, and 3 bases had no gene match. This CDR3 contains 15 residues. The CDR3, as DNA: TGTGCCAGCAGTGACAGGGGAGAGAACACCGGGGAGCTGTTTTTT. This codes for CASSDRGENTGELFF.

The rearrangement uses TRBV27 and TRBJ2-7; D not certain. Germline V gene lookup returns CDR1 MNHEY and CDR2 SMNVEV (reference sequence). CDR3 size: 14 residues. V was cut by 1 base and J by 6 bases, with 13 bases left in between. CDR3 in DNA: TGTGCCAGCAGTTTATTCTCATCTGGTCGCGAGCAGTACTTC. Translated: CASSLFSSGREQYF.

The chain has TRBV2 and TRBJ1-1; D remains ambiguous. The CDR3 consists of 16 residues. The germline gives CDR1 SNHLY, CDR2 FYNNEI. V dropped 4 bases and J dropped 2 bases, with 17 bases sitting between them. The CDR3, as DNA: TGTGCCAGCAGTGGCGCGGCCGGTAAACCAAACACTGAAGCTTTCTTT. Translation gives CASSGAAGKPNTEAFF.

The CDR3 DNA reads as TGCGCCAGCCGTACGGGACTAGGAAGGCAAGAGACCCAGTACTTC. Protein: CASRTGLGRQETQYF. The chain uses TRBV23-1 and TRBJ2-5, with TRBD2 matching 8 bases. TRBV23-1 has ORF status, its function being uncertain. This CDR3 region has 15 residues. Trimming at V came to 8 bases and at J to 2 bases, leaving 10 bases not matched to a gene.

The chain links TRBV27 to TRBJ2-1; 13 nucleotides match TRBD2. The CDR3 spans 16 residues. Germline loops: CDR1 MNHEY, CDR2 SMNVEV (reference sequence). With 5 bases clipped from V and 3 bases from J, the junction kept 4 bases outside the gene matches. The CDR3 reads CASSPGTSGNYNEQFF. The CDR3 DNA sequence: TGTGCCAGCAGTCCCGGGACTAGCGGGAACTACAATGAGCAGTTCTTC.

The chain recombines TRBV28 with TRBJ1-6; TRBD1 matches at 7 bases. The V and J ends lost 3 bases and 5 bases, in that order; junction bases with no gene match: 4. Germline CDR1 and CDR2: MDHEN and SYDVKM. The CDR3 extends over 15 amino acids. The DNA of the CDR3 is TGTGCCAGCAGTTTTGTAGACAGGGATAATTCACCCCTCCACTTT. Its protein product is CASSFVDRDNSPLHF.